A single sample gave rise to the 28 T cell receptor beta chains below, sequenced in a study of response to subunit inactivated influenza vaccine listed by TCRdb under 2018. Library preparation was by RT-PCR. Sequenced using an Illumina HiSeq 2500. TCRdb redid the processing of the public reads, applying fastp at Q25 and MiXCR, and retained in-frame beta chains. Rows with one shared CDR3 protein collapse into an entry with the most common genes and DNA. The sample includes about 650,000 distinct CDR3 sequences, with around 14% observed a single time. 11% of the sample rests with the top ten. The sample in question was PBMCs from blood, obtained 11 to 12 days after vaccination. These receptors all stem from a man aged 50-59 years who received an inactivated influenza vaccine. Donor details come from another sample of the same person, matched by shared clones.

This clonotype was observed a few times. The rearrangement joins TRBV5-1 to TRBJ2-3; D might be TRBD2 (6 bases). The length of the CDR3 is 17 residues. The germline V gene has CDR1 SGHRS and CDR2 YFSETQ. V was clipped by 4 bases and J by 3 bases, with 21 bases between them. This CDR3 reads CASSILDSQGGTDTQYF. CDR3 DNA: TGCGCCAGCAGCATATTAGACTCGCAGGGAGGTACAGATACGCAGTATTTT.

This clonotype was seen at least ten times. The rearrangement joins TRBV11-2 to TRBJ1-6, with D possibly matching TRBD1 (6 bases). CDR1 is SGHAT and CDR2 is FQNNGV in the germline V gene. The CDR3 sequence is 15 residues long. The V and J ends lost 3 bases and 7 bases respectively, with 13 bases between them. The CDR3 loop is CASSFETGGNSPLHF. CDR3 DNA sequence: TGTGCCAGCAGCTTTGAGACAGGCGGGAATTCACCCCTCCACTTT.

V and J are TRBV3-1 and TRBJ2-5, with 8 bases fitting TRBD2. J lost 2 bases, V lost 0 bases, and 11 bases had no gene match. The CDR3 length is 18 residues. The germline gives CDR1 LGHDT, CDR2 YNNKEL (reference sequence). The CDR3 DNA is TGTGCCAGCAGCCAAGAGCCCTCAGCGGGGGAGATTCAAGAGACCCAGTACTTC. It specifies CASSQEPSAGEIQETQYF.

This clonotype was seen a few times. V gene TRBV10-3 combines with J gene TRBJ2-7; a possible D gene is TRBD2 (6 bases). The V gene's germline CDR1 is ENHRY and CDR2 SYGVKD. The CDR3 is 14 amino acids. V gave up 0 bases and J gave up 7 bases, with 13 bases separating them. The CDR3 DNA reads as TGTGCCATCAGTGAGTCGGCGGGGCGCGGAGAGCAGTACTTC. As protein: CAISESAGRGEQYF.

This chain joins TRBV14 and TRBJ2-3, with a tentative D call TRBD2 (5 bases). Germline V lookup: CDR1 SGHDN, CDR2 FVKESK. The ends were cut back, 4 bases at V and 6 bases at J, with 14 bases in the middle. The CDR3 contains 14 residues. Here the CDR3 reads CASSLLGGSDTQYF. CDR3 coding DNA: TGTGCCAGCAGCCTACTCGGAGGCTCGGATACGCAGTATTTT.

In its sample, this clonotype was seen many times. V is TRBV29-1 and J is TRBJ2-3; D might be TRBD1 (5 bases). This CDR3 spans 13 amino acids. Looked up from germline, CDR1 is SQVTM and CDR2 is ANQGSEA. V lost 7 bases and J 0 bases, leaving 11 bases between the germline ends. CDR3 sequence: CSAGWGSTDTQYF. CDR3 DNA sequence: TGCAGCGCAGGGTGGGGTAGCACAGATACGCAGTATTTT.

The V and J genes are TRBV5-1 and TRBJ2-3; perhaps TRBD2 as D (5 bases). The germline V gene has CDR1 SGHRS and CDR2 YFSETQ. This CDR3 has 15 amino acids. Trimming stripped 5 bases from V and 0 bases from J, with 13 bases between. CDR3 DNA sequence: TGCGCCAGCAGGTTCGGACTTACTAGCACAGATACGCAGTATTTT. This gives the protein CASRFGLTSTDTQYF.

This chain uses TRBV7-9 with TRBJ2-2; unclear D gene. CDR1 is SEHNR and CDR2 is FQNEAQ in the germline V gene (reference sequence). The CDR3 is made up of 13 amino acids. The V gene lost 5 bases and the J gene lost 4 bases, with 8 bases spanning the gap. The CDR3 spells CASSLWSTGELFF. The CDR3 DNA is TGTGCCAGCAGCCTTTGGTCCACCGGGGAGCTGTTTTTT.

The table lists this clonotype with a few counts. The chain is built from TRBV20-1 and TRBJ1-3, with D uncertain. Trimming cost V 3 bases and J 2 bases, with 14 bases left between them. Germline CDR1 and CDR2: DFQATT and SNEGSKA (reference sequence). The CDR3 has 15 residues. CDR3 amino acids: CSASLLRPTGNTIYF. The CDR3 nucleotides read TGCAGTGCTAGTCTTCTGAGACCGACTGGAAACACCATATATTTT.

The chain couples TRBV20-1 to TRBJ2-7; TRBD1 matches at 7 bases. The CDR3 is 13 residues long. With 6 bases clipped from V and 3 bases from J, the junction kept 8 bases outside the gene matches. Germline-derived CDR1 and CDR2 are DFQATT and SNEGSKA (reference sequence). CDR3 nucleotides: TGCAGTGCCACGGGACAGTCGAACTACGAGCAGTACTTC. Translating gives CSATGQSNYEQYF.

In this sample, this clonotype turned up once. This rearrangement joins TRBV6-2 or TRBV6-3 to TRBJ1-1, with 7 bases aligning to TRBD1. V gave up 2 bases and J gave up 0 bases; unmatched junction bases: 3. The germline V gene encodes CDR1 MNHEY and CDR2 SVGEGT. The CDR3 loop spans 15 amino acids. This CDR3 reads CASSYRQGLNTEAFF. In nucleotides, the CDR3 is TGTGCCAGCAGTTACAGACAGGGACTGAACACTGAAGCTTTCTTT.

This clonotype showed up just a few times. The chain recombines TRBV5-1 with TRBJ1-1; D is undetermined. CDR3 length equals 14 residues. V lost 0 bases, J lost 2 bases, and 8 bases lay in between. Looked up from germline, CDR1 is SGHRS and CDR2 is YFSETQ. Here the CDR3 reads CASSLEAQNTEAFF. The CDR3 nucleotides read TGCGCCAGCAGCTTGGAGGCACAAAACACTGAAGCTTTCTTT.

Note on this clonotype: The junction departs from germline at one end; a sequencing error may be responsible. The chain is built from TRBV7-7 and TRBJ2-5; D perhaps matches TRBD2 (5 bases). The CDR3 extends over 15 amino acids. Germline V gives CDR1 SSHAT, CDR2 FNYEAQ (reference sequence). The CDR3 protein is CASSLAASSQETQYF. CDR3 nucleotides: TGTGCTAGCAGCTTAGCCGCTAGCTCCCAAGAGACCCAGTACTTC.

This clonotype was observed once. The chain combines TRBV24-1 with TRBJ2-3; 12 bases are a match to TRBD1. This CDR3 comprises 17 residues. The V segment lost 4 bases and the J segment 5 bases; nucleotides outside the gene matches: 9. CDR1 KGHDR and CDR2 SFDVKD come from the germline V gene. This CDR3 reads CATSDWDRGRNKDTQYF. The CDR3 DNA follows: TGTGCCACCAGTGACTGGGACAGGGGGCGCAATAAAGATACGCAGTATTTT.

This clonotype showed up many times. The J gene is TRBJ2-3, the V gene TRBV20-1, with D perhaps matching TRBD1 or TRBD2 (5 bases each). Germline V CDR1 and CDR2: DFQATT, SNEGSKA (reference sequence). V lost 1 base, J lost 5 bases, and 16 bases lay in between. There are 15 residues in the CDR3. CDR3 nucleotides: TGCAGTGCTAGAGGTCCCCGGGACGGTTTAGATACGCAGTATTTT. This translates into CSARGPRDGLDTQYF.

This clonotype was recorded a few times. CDR3 nucleotide sequence: TGCAGTGCTAGAGTTCCATGGGGGGGGAACACCGGGGAGCTGTTTTTT. Its protein product is CSARVPWGGNTGELFF. The rearrangement joins TRBV20-1 to TRBJ2-2; TRBD2 aligns across 7 bases. V lost 1 base, J lost 1 base, and 6 bases stayed unmatched. Germline V gene data show CDR1 as DFQATT and CDR2 as SNEGSKA (reference sequence). CDR3 size: 16 residues.

The rearrangement joins TRBV20-1 to TRBJ2-7, with D uncertain. In germline, CDR1 is DFQATT, CDR2 SNEGSKA (reference sequence). The CDR3 covers 13 residues. The chain's CDR3 is CSALKPDSYEQYF. The CDR3, as DNA: TGCAGCGCTCTAAAACCGGATTCCTACGAGCAGTACTTC.

This clonotype came up many times. The V and J genes are TRBV28 and TRBJ2-7; D uncertain. The germline V gene encodes CDR1 MDHEN and CDR2 SYDVKM. V dropped 2 bases and J dropped 2 bases, with 4 bases sitting between them. The CDR3 totals 12 residues. CDR3: CASSLSTYEQYF. The DNA for the CDR3 is TGTGCCAGCAGTTTAAGCACCTACGAGCAGTACTTC. Combining the CDR3 with reference TRBV28 and TRBJ2-7 gives the whole variable domain DVKVTQSSRYLVKRTGEKVFLECVQDMDHENMFWYRQDPGLGLRLIYFSYDVKMKEKGDIPEGYSVSREKKERFSLILESASTNQTSMYLCASSLSTYEQYFGPGTRLTVT.

This clonotype has only a few counts. J is TRBJ2-4 and V is TRBV30, with 10 bases identical to TRBD2. The CDR3 is made up of 16 amino acids. CDR1 is GTSNPN and CDR2 is SVGIG in the germline V gene (reference sequence). V lost 1 base and J lost 7; bases outside the gene matches: 10. The CDR3 loop is CAWSAGGSGRTNIQYF. The CDR3, as DNA: TGTGCCTGGAGTGCCGGGGGTAGCGGGAGGACGAACATTCAGTACTTC.

The J gene is TRBJ2-3, the V gene TRBV28; 14 bases align to TRBD2. V lost 5 bases, J lost 5 bases, and 6 bases stayed unmatched. The germline V gene has CDR1 MDHEN and CDR2 SYDVKM. The CDR3 runs 16 residues. This CDR3 reads CASSQPGLAGVDTQYF. In nucleotides, the CDR3 is TGTGCCAGCAGTCAGCCGGGACTAGCGGGAGTAGATACGCAGTATTTT.

This chain uses TRBV29-1 with TRBJ2-7, with D possibly matching TRBD2 (7 bases). From germline, CDR1 is SQVTM and CDR2 ANQGSEA. This CDR3 comprises 12 residues. The CDR3 DNA reads as TGCTGCGCTCTGGGCGGGGGCCACGAGCAGTACTTC. Translation gives CCALGGGHEQYF.

This clonotype was picked up a small number of times. The V call is TRBV27, the J call TRBJ2-3; TRBD2 is a possible D gene (5 bases). The germline V and J ends were trimmed by 2 bases and 7 bases, with 7 bases remaining between them. This CDR3 is 12 amino acids long. Germline V CDR1 and CDR2: MNHEY, SMNVEV (reference sequence). CDR3 in DNA: TGTGCCAGCAGTTTACCGGGAAATACGCAGTATTTT. Translated: CASSLPGNTQYF.

Only a few counts were recorded for this clonotype. CDR3 sequence: CSASGRAIDNDEQFF. The CDR3 bases are TGCAGTGCTAGTGGTAGGGCTATCGATAACGATGAGCAGTTCTTC. This chain connects TRBV20-1 to TRBJ2-1; no clear D gene. V lost 3 bases and J lost 8, with 20 bases in between. Germline-derived CDR1 and CDR2 are DFQATT and SNEGSKA (reference sequence). CDR3 length equals 15 residues.

A few counts support this clonotype. The chain recombines TRBV7-9 with TRBJ2-3; D might be TRBD1 (6 bases). The germline V gene encodes CDR1 SEHNR and CDR2 FQNEAQ (reference sequence). The ends were cut back, 1 base at V and 4 bases at J, with 12 bases in the middle. There are 15 residues in the CDR3. In DNA form, the CDR3 reads TGTGCCAGCAGCTTAGACAGGGCACGCGCAGATACGCAGTATTTT. The encoded protein is CASSLDRARADTQYF.

This chain uses TRBV24-1 with TRBJ2-1, with D unclear. Trimming shortened V by 0 bases and J by 10 bases, and 9 bases separated the two germline ends. The germline gives CDR1 KGHDR, CDR2 SFDVKD. This CDR3 is built from 13 residues. The CDR3 DNA sequence: TGTGCCACCAGTGATTTGCGGTCTACGGAGCAGTTCTTC. It yields the protein CATSDLRSTEQFF.

The gene calls are TRBV4-1 and TRBJ2-5; TRBD2 matches 12 bases. The V gene end was trimmed by 1 base and the J gene end by 7 bases; junction bases not matched to a gene: 7. This CDR3 comprises 16 residues. The germline gives CDR1 MGHRA, CDR2 YSYEKL. This CDR3 is CASSQGLAGGPVTQYF. CDR3 coding DNA: TGCGCCAGCAGCCAAGGCCTAGCGGGGGGGCCCGTGACCCAGTACTTC.

The table lists this clonotype with a few counts. J is TRBJ2-7 and V is TRBV20-1, with D possibly matching TRBD1 (6 bases). CDR1 and CDR2 (germline): DFQATT, SNEGSKA (reference sequence). The CDR3 extends over 16 amino acids. V was pared by 0 bases and J by 2 bases, with 17 bases between. The CDR3 is CSARDLQLGAAYEQYF. CDR3 nucleotides: TGCAGTGCTAGAGATCTTCAGTTGGGGGCGGCCTACGAGCAGTACTTC.

This clonotype was picked up many times. The rearrangement links TRBV7-9 to TRBJ2-3; D gene uncertain. This CDR3 has 14 residues. The germline V gene encodes CDR1 SEHNR and CDR2 FQNEAQ (reference sequence). Trimming removed 2 bases at V and 0 bases at J, with 6 bases between. The DNA for the CDR3 is TGTGCCAGCAGCTTAAGCGTGAGCACAGATACGCAGTATTTT. This codes for CASSLSVSTDTQYF.